This is a list of T cell receptor beta chains from one sample in a study of blood T cell repertoires in COVID-19. The repertoire was sequenced with immunoSEQ multiplex PCR; TCRdb's copy has only in-frame clones and lacks some. The repertoire consists of a few hundred thousand clones, with about 90% occurring once and the leading ten covering roughly 8%. The sample consisted of peripheral blood. The receptors were sampled from a woman in her forties or fifties who had recovered from COVID-19. CDR3s include the opening cysteine and the closing phenylalanine or tryptophan. The D gene is left open where the match is weak. The size field is filled for only some rows; it gives once, few, many or a size class.

>16|-|TRBD1|TRBV28|TRBJ1-2
TGTGCCAGCAGTATCCGAACAGGGGGCGGTCGATATGGCTACACCTTC
CASSIRTGGGRYGYTF
>14|once|-|TRBV30|TRBJ1-5
TGTGCCTGGAGTGTGGGTCTAGACGGTCAGCCCCAGCATTTT
CAWSVGLDGQPQHF
>14|-|-|TRBV19|TRBJ2-1
TGTGCCACCCGAAGAAGCGGTTTTTACAATGAGCAGTTCTTC
CATRRSGFYNEQFF
>14|-|TRBD1|TRBV29-1|TRBJ2-1
TGCAGCGTTGAGAAGGGGGCGGGCGTCAATGAGCAGTTCTTC
CSVEKGAGVNEQFF
>15|-|TRBD2|TRBV11-3|TRBJ2-7
TGTGCCAGCAGCCAAGGGGGACTAGCGGGTGGCGAGCAGTACTTC
CASSQGGLAGGEQYF
>15|-|TRBD2|TRBV11-2|TRBJ2-1
TGTGCCAGCAGCCCCCGGACTAGCGGGAGGGATGAGCAGTTCTTC
CASSPRTSGRDEQFF
>15|-|TRBD1|TRBV18|TRBJ2-7
TGTGCCAGCTCGACCACAGGGGACCCAGCCTACGAGCAGTACTTC
CASSTTGDPAYEQYF
>15|few|TRBD1|TRBV7-2|TRBJ1-2
TGTGCCAGCAGCACAACCTACAGGGGAAACTATGGCTACACCTTC
CASSTTYRGNYGYTF
>16|-|-|TRBV6-1|TRBJ2-7
TGTGCCAGCAGTGGGCCTAATACAGGGCAATCCTACGAGCAGTACTTC
CASSGPNTGQSYEQYF
>17|-|-|TRBV21-1|TRBJ2-1
TGTGCCAGCAGCCCGGGGTGCGGTAGGACTCCCTACAATGAGCAGTTCTTC
CASSPGCGRTPYNEQFF
>13|-|-|TRBV12-3/TRBV12-4|TRBJ2-2
TGTGCCAGCAGTTCCGCCGGTGACGGGGAGCTGTTTTTT
CASSSAGDGELFF
>15|-|TRBD2|TRBV13|TRBJ2-7
TGTGCCAGCGGACTCGCTGCGGGAGGTTCCTACGAGCAGTACTTC
CASGLAAGGSYEQYF
>14|few|TRBD1|TRBV7-2|TRBJ1-5
TGTGCCAGCCAGGGGGTTTTCAGCAATCAGCCCCAGCATTTT
CASQGVFSNQPQHF
>12|once|-|TRBV29-1|TRBJ1-1
TGCAGCGCCGGAGGAGTGAACACTGAAGCTTTCTTT
CSAGGVNTEAFF
>14|-|TRBD1|TRBV28|TRBJ1-4
TGTGCCAGCAGTTGGACAGGGGGTTTAGAAAAACTGTTTTTT
CASSWTGGLEKLFF